This is a list of T cell receptor beta chains from one sample in a study of long-term antiretroviral therapy in people with HIV. Generated by immunoSEQ multiplex PCR, the TCRdb table keeps only in-frame clones and is missing some. This sample carries around 19,000 clones, 80% of them seen once, and the ten largest clones take 11% to 15%. The material was unsorted PBMCs, obtained 2.9 years after starting antiretroviral therapy. The source of these receptors is a woman aged 25-40 years with HIV. Both conserved end residues are part of each CDR3. A D gene is named only where the DNA matches it firmly. Clone size is not always given. Where it is, it says once, few, many or a class for expanded clones.

v_gene: TRBV9; d_gene: NA; abundance: few; j_gene: TRBJ1-6; CDR3aa: CASRDRQNSPLHF; CDR3nt: TGTGCCAGCAGGGACAGACAAAATTCACCCCTCCACTTT
v_gene: TRBV7-8; d_gene: NA; abundance: NA; j_gene: TRBJ2-3; CDR3aa: CASSLGGVADTQYF; CDR3nt: TGTGCCAGCAGCTTGGGTGGGGTGGCAGATACGCAGTATTTT
v_gene: TRBV25-1; d_gene: NA; abundance: NA; j_gene: TRBJ1-4; CDR3aa: CASSEPRTINEKLFF; CDR3nt: TGTGCCAGCAGTGAACCTAGGACGATTAATGAAAAACTGTTTTTT
v_gene: TRBV6-1; d_gene: NA; abundance: NA; j_gene: TRBJ1-2; CDR3aa: CASSEVVSRGYTF; CDR3nt: TGTGCCAGCAGTGAGGTTGTGAGCCGTGGCTACACCTTC
v_gene: TRBV7-2; d_gene: TRBD1; abundance: few; j_gene: TRBJ1-2; CDR3aa: CASSLDRGPYGYTF; CDR3nt: TGTGCCAGCAGCTTGGACAGGGGGCCGTATGGCTACACCTTC
v_gene: TRBV19; d_gene: NA; abundance: NA; j_gene: TRBJ1-1; CDR3aa: CASSANTEAFF; CDR3nt: TGTGCCAGTAGTGCCAACACTGAAGCTTTCTTT
v_gene: TRBV9; d_gene: NA; abundance: NA; j_gene: TRBJ1-3; CDR3aa: CASSVGISSGNTIYF; CDR3nt: TGTGCCAGCAGCGTAGGCATCTCATCTGGAAACACCATATATTTT
v_gene: TRBV30; d_gene: TRBD2; abundance: NA; j_gene: TRBJ2-5; CDR3aa: CAWSTGQAGGQETQYF; CDR3nt: TGTGCCTGGAGTACGGGACAAGCGGGGGGCCAGGAGACCCAGTACTTC
v_gene: TRBV11-2; d_gene: NA; abundance: NA; j_gene: TRBJ2-3; CDR3aa: CASSLEWGPSSTDTQYF; CDR3nt: TGTGCCAGCAGCTTAGAGTGGGGTCCCTCTAGCACAGATACGCAGTATTTT
v_gene: TRBV7-8; d_gene: NA; abundance: NA; j_gene: TRBJ2-2; CDR3aa: CASSWVTWVGNPGELFF; CDR3nt: TGTGCCAGCAGCTGGGTGACGTGGGTAGGGAATCCCGGGGAGCTGTTTTTT
v_gene: TRBV5-1; d_gene: NA; abundance: NA; j_gene: TRBJ2-5; CDR3aa: CASSLDGTPPKTQYF; CDR3nt: TGCGCCAGCAGCCTTGACGGGACTCCGCCGAAGACCCAGTACTTC
v_gene: TRBV14; d_gene: TRBD2; abundance: NA; j_gene: TRBJ2-3; CDR3aa: CASSVLGGAVDTQYF; CDR3nt: TGTGCCAGCAGCGTCTTGGGAGGGGCGGTAGATACGCAGTATTTT
v_gene: TRBV7-2; d_gene: NA; abundance: NA; j_gene: TRBJ2-7; CDR3aa: CASSQTRYEQYF; CDR3nt: TGTGCCAGCAGCCAAACCCGCTACGAGCAGTACTTC
v_gene: TRBV2; d_gene: NA; abundance: few; j_gene: TRBJ2-7; CDR3aa: CASSFGGRGKYEQYF; CDR3nt: TGTGCCAGCAGTTTCGGGGGGCGCGGAAAGTACGAGCAGTACTTC
v_gene: TRBV11-2; d_gene: NA; abundance: NA; j_gene: TRBJ1-4; CDR3aa: CASSLPGVEKLFF; CDR3nt: TGTGCCAGCAGCTTACCCGGGGTTGAAAAACTGTTTTTT
v_gene: TRBV7-3; d_gene: TRBD1; abundance: NA; j_gene: TRBJ1-3; CDR3aa: CASSRTGGYGNTIYF; CDR3nt: TGTGCCAGCAGCCGAACAGGGGGCTACGGAAACACCATATATTTT
v_gene: TRBV9; d_gene: NA; abundance: NA; j_gene: TRBJ1-2; CDR3aa: CASSSSANYGYTF; CDR3nt: TGTGCCAGCTCGAGTTCAGCTAACTATGGCTACACCTTC
v_gene: TRBV11-2; d_gene: NA; abundance: few; j_gene: TRBJ1-5; CDR3aa: CASSLGQASNQPQHF; CDR3nt: TGTGCCAGCAGCTTAGGACAGGCCAGCAATCAGCCCCAGCATTTT
v_gene: TRBV5-1; d_gene: NA; abundance: NA; j_gene: TRBJ2-5; CDR3aa: CASTLGSGGRETQYF; CDR3nt: TGCGCCAGCACTCTCGGATCGGGGGGCCGGGAGACCCAGTACTTC
v_gene: TRBV11-2; d_gene: TRBD1; abundance: NA; j_gene: TRBJ2-3; CDR3aa: CASSLDRWQGEYTQYF; CDR3nt: TGTGCCAGCAGCTTAGATCGGTGGCAGGGGGAGTATACGCAGTATTTT
v_gene: TRBV27; d_gene: NA; abundance: once; j_gene: TRBJ2-3; CDR3aa: CASSLWARGLENTDTQYF; CDR3nt: TGTGCCAGCAGTTTATGGGCTCGGGGTCTAGAGAACACAGATACGCAGTATTTT
v_gene: TRBV9; d_gene: NA; abundance: once; j_gene: TRBJ1-6; CDR3aa: CASSPGSVSSYNSPLHF; CDR3nt: TGTGCCAGCAGCCCCGGGAGTGTTAGCTCCTATAATTCACCCCTCCACTTT
v_gene: TRBV6-1; d_gene: NA; abundance: NA; j_gene: TRBJ1-4; CDR3aa: CASSGTLETANNEKLFF; CDR3nt: TGTGCCAGCAGTGGAACCCTCGAGACAGCAAATAATGAAAAACTGTTTTTT
v_gene: TRBV6-6; d_gene: TRBD1; abundance: few; j_gene: TRBJ1-1; CDR3aa: CASKGQGTEAFF; CDR3nt: TGTGCCAGCAAAGGACAGGGGACTGAAGCTTTCTTT
v_gene: TRBV12-5; d_gene: TRBD1; abundance: NA; j_gene: TRBJ1-2; CDR3aa: CASGIPGTGFGYTF; CDR3nt: TGTGCTAGTGGTATTCCCGGGACAGGGTTTGGCTACACCTTC
v_gene: TRBV7-8; d_gene: TRBD1; abundance: NA; j_gene: TRBJ2-1; CDR3aa: CASSLGTGGAYNEQFF; CDR3nt: TGTGCCAGCAGCTTAGGGACAGGGGGAGCCTACAATGAGCAGTTCTTC
v_gene: TRBV11-2; d_gene: NA; abundance: few; j_gene: TRBJ1-2; CDR3aa: CASSISGTQYGYTF; CDR3nt: TGTGCCAGCAGCATATCCGGGACACAGTATGGCTACACCTTC
v_gene: TRBV2; d_gene: NA; abundance: NA; j_gene: TRBJ2-6; CDR3aa: CAIILSGANVLTF; CDR3nt: TGTGCCATCATTTTATCCGGGGCCAACGTCCTGACTTTC
v_gene: TRBV9; d_gene: TRBD1; abundance: NA; j_gene: TRBJ1-1; CDR3aa: CASSRTGGGGTEAFF; CDR3nt: TGTGCCAGCAGCCGCACAGGGGGCGGAGGGACTGAAGCTTTCTTT
v_gene: TRBV19; d_gene: NA; abundance: NA; j_gene: TRBJ2-7; CDR3aa: CASGGGRTGEQYF; CDR3nt: TGTGCCAGTGGCGGGGGCAGGACCGGGGAGCAGTACTTC
v_gene: TRBV9; d_gene: TRBD2; abundance: once; j_gene: TRBJ2-1; CDR3aa: CASSVEPERGYHNEQFF; CDR3nt: TGTGCCAGCAGCGTAGAGCCCGAGCGGGGGTACCACAATGAGCAGTTCTTC